The TCR beta chain described here comes from a study of early T cells in non-severe SARS-CoV-2 infection. Study-wide background: The study sequenced bulk RNA from unsorted whole blood, with chains unpaired. Study-wide results and caveats: There was a bias toward anti-spike CD8 responses in VDJdb matching, which missed private and CD4 specificities.

cDNA molecules, individually, were tagged with unique molecular identifiers. TCRdb recomputed calls from the 5' RACE reads with MiXCR, one row per CDR3 protein. The table has some 77,000 distinct CDR3 sequences, 12% seen once. V was shortened by 6 bases and J by 2 bases, with 15 bases between the two germline ends. CDR3 size: 14 residues. Germline assignment: CDR1 DFQATT and CDR2 SNEGSKA (reference sequence). This clonotype was detected many times. Its antigen remains unidentified. The chain employs TRBV20-1 and TRBJ2-3; maybe TRBD2 (7 bases). The receptor was derived from an adult who was a healthcare worker with PCR-confirmed SARS-CoV-2 infection or an uninfected control (not recorded which). The donor label of this sample is uncertain. The material sequenced was whole blood, taken at baseline. DNA of the CDR3: TGCAGTGCCGGGGGCGGGGGTCACACAGATACGCAGTATTTT. Amino acid sequence: CSAGGGGHTDTQYF.